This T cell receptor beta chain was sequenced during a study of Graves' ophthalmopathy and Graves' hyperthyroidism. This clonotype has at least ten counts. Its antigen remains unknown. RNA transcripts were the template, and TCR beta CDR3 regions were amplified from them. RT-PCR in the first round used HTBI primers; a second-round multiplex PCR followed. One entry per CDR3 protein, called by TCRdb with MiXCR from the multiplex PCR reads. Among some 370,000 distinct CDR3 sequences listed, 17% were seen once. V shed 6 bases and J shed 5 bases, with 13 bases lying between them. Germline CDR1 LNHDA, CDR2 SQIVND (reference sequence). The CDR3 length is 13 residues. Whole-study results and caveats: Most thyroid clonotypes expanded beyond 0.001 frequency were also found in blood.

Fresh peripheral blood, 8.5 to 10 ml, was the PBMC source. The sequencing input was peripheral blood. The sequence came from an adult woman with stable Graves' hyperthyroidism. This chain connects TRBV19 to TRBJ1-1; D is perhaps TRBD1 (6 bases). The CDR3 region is CASRTSQGTEAFF. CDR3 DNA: TGTGCCAGTAGGACCAGTCAGGGGACTGAAGCTTTCTTT.